Included here is one T cell receptor (beta chain) sequence, with context. Its target is unknown. The entry originates in a study of T cell responses to AZD1222 COVID-19 vaccine. Measured with immunoSEQ multiplex PCR; TCRdb has only the in-frame clones, and not every one. The sample shows approximately 140,000 clones, about 93% of them seen only once. Findings and limits, study-wide: Unmutated variant regions reportedly attract nearly half of all spike-specific TCRs. Clonal diversity was possibly underestimated, and white British individuals and females predominated among donors. Seropositivity was recorded at baseline in only a handful of AZD1222 recipients. Regions 160-218 and 743-854 held dominance among vaccine-associated CD4 TCRs, which spanned spike.

V was clipped by 1 base and J by 2 bases, with 14 bases between them. CDR1 SGHAT and CDR2 FQNNGV come from the germline V gene. The CDR3 totals 16 residues. The source was peripheral blood, collected on day 0 of AZD1222 vaccination. The gene calls are TRBV11-2 and TRBJ1-2, with D maybe TRBD1 (5 bases). This receptor was identified in an adult in good health. The CDR3 spells CASSLAFGAGNYGYTF. CDR3 nucleotide sequence: TGTGCCAGCAGCTTAGCTTTCGGCGCAGGGAACTATGGCTACACCTTC.